A selection of T cell receptor beta chains follows, all from one sample in a study of shared clonotypes between healthy human individuals. Profiling relied on immunoSEQ multiplex PCR, and the TCRdb table lists in-frame clones only, not all of them. The sample has some 2.3 million clones; approximately 95% are singletons. The source material was naive CD4+ T cells from PBMCs. The receptors derive from a man between 18 and 29 years old in good health. Some clones in this sample may be carry-over from other donors' samples. CDR3s include the opening cysteine and the closing phenylalanine or tryptophan. A D gene is named only where the DNA matches it firmly. Only some rows state a clone size, as once, few, many or a class for expanded clones.

>TRBJ1-1|NA|TRBV9|NA
CASSVADGTETFF
NA
>TRBJ1-1|NA|TRBV18|once
CASSGASDTEAFF
TGTGCCAGCTCAGGGGCGTCGGACACTGAAGCTTTCTTT
>TRBJ1-2|NA|TRBV7-3|NA
CASSLGGLTYGYTF
TGTGCCAGCAGCCTGGGAGGACTTACCTATGGCTACACCTTC
>TRBJ2-7|NA|TRBV18|NA
CASFSGLADSYEQYF
TGTGCCAGCTTCTCGGGGCTAGCGGACAGCTACGAGCAGTACTTC
>TRBJ1-4|NA|TRBV2|NA
CASSSTGFLIYDNEKLFF
TGTGCCAGCAGTAGTACAGGGTTTTTAATATATGATAATGAAAAACTGTTTTTT
>TRBJ2-2|TRBD1|TRBV28|NA
CASRKQGYTGELFF
TGTGCCAGCAGAAAACAGGGGTACACCGGGGAGCTGTTTTTT
>TRBJ2-1|NA|TRBV7-3|NA
CASSRTRDNEQFF
TGTGCCAGCAGCCGTACGCGTGACAATGAGCAGTTCTTC
>TRBJ2-7|NA|TRBV15|NA
CATSRGGTATYEQYF
TGTGCCACCAGCAGAGGTGGGACTGCTACCTACGAGCAGTACTTC
>TRBJ1-2|TRBD1|TRBV6-6|NA
CASSYPPGTGGGGYTF
TGTGCCAGCAGTTACCCCCCGGGGACAGGGGGCGGGGGCTACACCTTC
>TRBJ2-1|TRBD2|TRBV4-1|NA
CASSQVSSGTNEQFF
TGCGCCAGCAGCCAAGTGTCTAGCGGGACAAATGAGCAGTTCTTC
>TRBJ1-1|TRBD1|TRBV6-6|NA
CASRSTGVRAEAFF
TGTGCCAGCAGATCCACAGGGGTTAGGGCTGAAGCTTTCTTT
>TRBJ2-3|TRBD2|TRBV5-1|NA
CASTAGAASTDTQYF
TGCGCCAGCACTGCGGGAGCGGCTAGCACAGATACGCAGTATTTT
>TRBJ2-3|NA|TRBV6-1|NA
CASALVGSYTDTQYF
TGTGCCAGCGCCCTAGTGGGCAGTTACACAGATACGCAGTATTTT
>TRBJ1-1|NA|TRBV5-1|NA
CASSAAENTEAFF
TGCGCCAGCAGCGCCGCGGAGAACACTGAAGCTTTCTTT
>TRBJ2-7|NA|TRBV18|once
CASSPPSLGHEQYF
TGTGCCAGCTCACCACCTAGCTTAGGACACGAGCAGTACTTC
>TRBJ2-5|TRBD1|TRBV5-1|NA
CASSLGDRGRETQYF
TGCGCCAGCAGCTTGGGGGACAGGGGGCGAGAGACCCAGTACTTC
>TRBJ2-7|NA|TRBV28|NA
CASSKQGYEQYF
TGTGCCAGCAGTAAACAGGGATACGAGCAGTACTTC
>TRBJ1-5|NA|TRBV7-9|NA
CASSLQTDQQPQHF
TGTGCCAGCAGCTTACAGACAGACCAGCAGCCCCAGCATTTT
>TRBJ2-7|NA|TRBV11-2|NA
CASSLGRAYEQYF
TGTGCCAGCAGCTTAGGCAGGGCGTACGAGCAGTACTTC
>TRBJ2-7|TRBD1|TRBV5-6|NA
CASSRQGPGEQYF
TGTGCCAGCAGCCGACAGGGGCCAGGGGAGCAGTACTTC
>TRBJ2-3|NA|TRBV28|NA
CASYSLTPDTQYF
TGTGCCAGCTATTCACTCACCCCAGATACGCAGTATTTT
>TRBJ2-5|NA|TRBV5-4|NA
CASSLEPLESEETQYF
TGTGCCAGCAGCTTGGAGCCTTTAGAGAGTGAGGAGACCCAGTACTTC